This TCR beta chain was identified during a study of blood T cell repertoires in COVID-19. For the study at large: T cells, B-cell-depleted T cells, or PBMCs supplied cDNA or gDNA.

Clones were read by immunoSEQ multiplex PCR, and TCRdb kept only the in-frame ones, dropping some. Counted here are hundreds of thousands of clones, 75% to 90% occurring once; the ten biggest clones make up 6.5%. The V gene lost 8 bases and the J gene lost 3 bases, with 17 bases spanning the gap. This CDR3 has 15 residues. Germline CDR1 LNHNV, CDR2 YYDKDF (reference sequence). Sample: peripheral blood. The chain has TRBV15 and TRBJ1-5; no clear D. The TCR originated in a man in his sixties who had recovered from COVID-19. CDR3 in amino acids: CATSSGSPFNQPQHF. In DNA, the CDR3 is TGTGCCACCTCCTCGGGATCACCATTCAATCAGCCCCAGCATTTT.